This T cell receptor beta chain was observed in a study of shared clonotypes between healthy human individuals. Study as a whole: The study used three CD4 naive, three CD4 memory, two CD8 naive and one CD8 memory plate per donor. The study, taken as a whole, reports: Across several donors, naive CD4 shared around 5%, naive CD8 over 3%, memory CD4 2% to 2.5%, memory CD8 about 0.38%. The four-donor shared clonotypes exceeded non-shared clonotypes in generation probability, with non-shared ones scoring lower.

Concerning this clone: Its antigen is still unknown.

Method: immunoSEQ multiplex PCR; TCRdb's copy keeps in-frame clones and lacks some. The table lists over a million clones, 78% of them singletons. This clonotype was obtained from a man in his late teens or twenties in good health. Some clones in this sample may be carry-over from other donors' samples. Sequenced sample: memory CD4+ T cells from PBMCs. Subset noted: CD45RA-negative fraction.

CDR3 amino acids: CASSPVLAIETQYF. The CDR3 DNA sequence: TGTGCCAGCAGCCCAGTACTAGCGATAGAGACCCAGTACTTC. The chain is built from TRBV11-2 and TRBJ2-5, with 7 bases fitting TRBD2. J gave up 4 bases and V 5 bases, and 7 bases lay outside the gene matches. The germline V gene has CDR1 SGHAT and CDR2 FQNNGV. This CDR3 comprises 14 residues. Based on the CDR3 plus reference TRBV11-2 and TRBJ2-5, the full variable domain is EAGVAQSPRYKIIEKRQSVAFWCNPISGHATLYWYQQILGQGPKLLIQFQNNGVVDDSQLPKDRFSAERLKGVDSTLKIQPAKLEDSAVYLCASSPVLAIETQYFGPGTRLLVL.